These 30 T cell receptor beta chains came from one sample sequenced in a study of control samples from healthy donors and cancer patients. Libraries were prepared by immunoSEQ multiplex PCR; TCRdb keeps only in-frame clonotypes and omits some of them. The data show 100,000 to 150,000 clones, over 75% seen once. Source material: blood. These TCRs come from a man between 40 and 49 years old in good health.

In DNA form, the CDR3 reads TGTGCCAGCAGTAATACATTCGGAGGGGAGCTGTTTTTT. Its translation: CASSNTFGGELFF. The chain has TRBV6-5 and TRBJ2-2; no reliable D call. This CDR3 contains 13 residues. Germline V lookup: CDR1 MNHEY, CDR2 SVGAGI. Trimming cost V 5 bases and J 8 bases, with 12 bases left between them.

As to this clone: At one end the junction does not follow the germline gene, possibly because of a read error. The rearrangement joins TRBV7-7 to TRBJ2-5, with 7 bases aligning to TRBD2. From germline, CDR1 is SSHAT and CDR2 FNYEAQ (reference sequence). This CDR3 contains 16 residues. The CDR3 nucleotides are TGTGCTAGCAGCGGAGGGTTTTTGGGGGGGCAAGAGACCCAGTACTTC. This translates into CASSGGFLGGQETQYF.

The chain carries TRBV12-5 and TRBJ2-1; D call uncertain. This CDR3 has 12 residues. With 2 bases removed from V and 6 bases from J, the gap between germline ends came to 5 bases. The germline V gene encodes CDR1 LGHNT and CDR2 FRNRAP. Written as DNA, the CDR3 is TGTGCTAGTGGTTTGCGACCCAATGAGCAGTTCTTC. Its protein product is CASGLRPNEQFF.

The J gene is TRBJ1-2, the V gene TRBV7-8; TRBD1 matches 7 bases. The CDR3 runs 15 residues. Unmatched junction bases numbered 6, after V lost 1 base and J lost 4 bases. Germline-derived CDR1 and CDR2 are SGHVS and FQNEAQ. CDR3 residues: CASSLGDRGGYGYTF. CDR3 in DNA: TGTGCCAGCAGCTTAGGGGACAGAGGTGGCTATGGCTACACCTTC.

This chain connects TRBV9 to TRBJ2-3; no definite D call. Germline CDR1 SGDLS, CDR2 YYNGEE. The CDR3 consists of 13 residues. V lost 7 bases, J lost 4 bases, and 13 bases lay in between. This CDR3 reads CASADFPADTQYF. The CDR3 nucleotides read TGTGCCAGCGCCGATTTCCCTGCAGATACGCAGTATTTT. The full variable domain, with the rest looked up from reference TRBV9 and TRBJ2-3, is DSGVTQTPKHLITATGQRVTLRCSPRSGDLSVYWYQQSLDQGLQFLIQYYNGEERAKGNILERFSAQQFPDLHSELNLSSLELGDSALYFCASADFPADTQYFGPGTRLTVL.

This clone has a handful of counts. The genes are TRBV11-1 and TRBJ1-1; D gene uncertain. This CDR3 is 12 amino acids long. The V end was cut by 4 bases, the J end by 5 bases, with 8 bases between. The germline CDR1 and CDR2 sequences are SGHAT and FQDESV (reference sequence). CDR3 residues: CASSWLFTEAFF. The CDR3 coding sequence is TGTGCCAGCAGCTGGTTGTTTACTGAAGCTTTCTTT.

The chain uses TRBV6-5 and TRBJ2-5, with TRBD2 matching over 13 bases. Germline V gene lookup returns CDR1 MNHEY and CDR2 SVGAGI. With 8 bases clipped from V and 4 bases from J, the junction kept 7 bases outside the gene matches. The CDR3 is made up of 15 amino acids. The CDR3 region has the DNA TGTGCCAGCCGGAGACTAGCGGGGGGTCTAGAGACCCAGTACTTC. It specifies CASRRLAGGLETQYF.

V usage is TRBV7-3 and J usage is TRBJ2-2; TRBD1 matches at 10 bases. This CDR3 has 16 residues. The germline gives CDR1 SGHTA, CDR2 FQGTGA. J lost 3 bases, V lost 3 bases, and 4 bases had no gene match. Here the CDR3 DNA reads TGTGCCAGCAGCTTGACAGGGGGCTCTCACACCGGGGAGCTGTTTTTT. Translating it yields CASSLTGGSHTGELFF.

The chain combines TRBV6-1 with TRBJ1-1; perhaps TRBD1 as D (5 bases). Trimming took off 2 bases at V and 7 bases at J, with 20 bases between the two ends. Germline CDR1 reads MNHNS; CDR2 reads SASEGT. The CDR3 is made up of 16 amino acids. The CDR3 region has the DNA TGTGCCAGCAGTGAAAAAGCGACGGGGGATTCGAGTGAAGCTTTCTTT. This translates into CASSEKATGDSSEAFF.

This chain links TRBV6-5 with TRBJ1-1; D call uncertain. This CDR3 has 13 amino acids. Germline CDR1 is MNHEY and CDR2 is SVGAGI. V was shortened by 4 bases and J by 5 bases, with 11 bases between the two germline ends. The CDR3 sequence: CASSFRSPTEAFF. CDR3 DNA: TGTGCCAGCAGTTTCAGGTCCCCGACTGAAGCTTTCTTT.

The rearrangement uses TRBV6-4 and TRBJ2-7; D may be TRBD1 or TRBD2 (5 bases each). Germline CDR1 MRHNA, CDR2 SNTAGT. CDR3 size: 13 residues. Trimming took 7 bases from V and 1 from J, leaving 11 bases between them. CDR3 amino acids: CASTGASSYEQYF. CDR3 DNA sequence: TGTGCCAGCACCGGGGCCAGTTCCTACGAGCAGTACTTC.

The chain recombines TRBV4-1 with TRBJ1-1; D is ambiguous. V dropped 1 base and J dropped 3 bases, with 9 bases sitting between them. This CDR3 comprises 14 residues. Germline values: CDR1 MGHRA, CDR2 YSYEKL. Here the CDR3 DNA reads TGCGCCAGCAGCCAAGGGGCTGATTACACTGAAGCTTTCTTT. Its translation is CASSQGADYTEAFF.

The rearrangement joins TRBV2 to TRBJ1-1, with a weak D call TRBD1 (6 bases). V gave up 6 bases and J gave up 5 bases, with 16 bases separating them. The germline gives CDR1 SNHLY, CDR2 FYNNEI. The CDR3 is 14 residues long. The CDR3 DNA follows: TGTGCCAGCAGCGTCCGAGGGGGAGCGACTGAAGCTTTCTTT. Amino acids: CASSVRGGATEAFF.

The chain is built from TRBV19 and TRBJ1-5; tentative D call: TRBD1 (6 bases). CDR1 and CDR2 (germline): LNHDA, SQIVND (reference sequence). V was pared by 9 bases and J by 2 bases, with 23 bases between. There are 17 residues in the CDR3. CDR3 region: CASIGGGLNSGNQPQHF. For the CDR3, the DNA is TGTGCCAGCATAGGAGGGGGGTTAAATAGTGGCAATCAGCCCCAGCATTTT.

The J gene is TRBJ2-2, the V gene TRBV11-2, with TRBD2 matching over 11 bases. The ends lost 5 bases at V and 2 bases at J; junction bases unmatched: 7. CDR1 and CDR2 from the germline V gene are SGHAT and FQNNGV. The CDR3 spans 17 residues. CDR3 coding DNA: TGTGCCAGCAGCCGCAAGGGACTAGCGGTAAACACCGGGGAGCTGTTTTTT. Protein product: CASSRKGLAVNTGELFF.

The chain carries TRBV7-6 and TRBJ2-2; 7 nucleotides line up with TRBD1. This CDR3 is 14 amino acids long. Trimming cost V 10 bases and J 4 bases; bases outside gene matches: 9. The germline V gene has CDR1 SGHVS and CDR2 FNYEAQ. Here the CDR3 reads CATEQGPVTGELFF. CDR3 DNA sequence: TGTGCCACCGAACAGGGGCCGGTCACCGGGGAGCTGTTTTTT.

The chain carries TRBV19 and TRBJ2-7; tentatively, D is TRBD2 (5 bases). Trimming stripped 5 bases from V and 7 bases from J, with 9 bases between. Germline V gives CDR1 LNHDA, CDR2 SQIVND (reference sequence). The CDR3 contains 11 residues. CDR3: CASSPGVEQYF. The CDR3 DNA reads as TGTGCCAGTAGTCCCGGGGTGGAGCAGTACTTC.

Here the CDR3 reads CASSHRKRPLHSGNTIYF. DNA for the CDR3: TGTGCCAGCAGCCACAGGAAACGGCCCTTACATTCTGGAAACACCATATATTTT. V usage is TRBV12-1 and J usage is TRBJ1-3; the table gives TRBD1 as D, unverified against the DNA. TRBV12-1 is labeled a pseudogene. The CDR3 is 18 residues long.

This CDR3 is CASSVATGGVWNEQFF. The CDR3 bases are TGTGCCAGCAGCGTAGCCACAGGGGGCGTATGGAATGAGCAGTTCTTC. V is TRBV9 and J is TRBJ2-1, with TRBD1 matching 9 bases. The length of the CDR3 is 16 residues. Trimming took 0 bases from V and 7 from J; bases not matched to a gene: 8. CDR1 is SGDLS, CDR2 YYNGEE, per germline. The variable domain in full, completed from reference TRBV9 and TRBJ2-1, reads DSGVTQTPKHLITATGQRVTLRCSPRSGDLSVYWYQQSLDQGLQFLIQYYNGEERAKGNILERFSAQQFPDLHSELNLSSLELGDSALYFCASSVATGGVWNEQFFGPGTRLTVL.

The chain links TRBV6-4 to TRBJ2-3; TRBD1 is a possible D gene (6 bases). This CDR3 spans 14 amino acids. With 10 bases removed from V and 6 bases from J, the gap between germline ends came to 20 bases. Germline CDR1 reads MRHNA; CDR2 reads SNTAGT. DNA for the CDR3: TGTGCCAAACCTCGAGGGGGACCGATTGATACGCAGTATTTT. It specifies CAKPRGGPIDTQYF.

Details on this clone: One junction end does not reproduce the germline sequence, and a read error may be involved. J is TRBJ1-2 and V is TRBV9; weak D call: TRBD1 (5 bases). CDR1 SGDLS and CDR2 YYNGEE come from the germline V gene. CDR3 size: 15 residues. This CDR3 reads CARSVGGGGDYGYTF. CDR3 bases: TGTGCCCGCAGCGTAGGAGGTGGGGGGGACTATGGCTACACCTTC.

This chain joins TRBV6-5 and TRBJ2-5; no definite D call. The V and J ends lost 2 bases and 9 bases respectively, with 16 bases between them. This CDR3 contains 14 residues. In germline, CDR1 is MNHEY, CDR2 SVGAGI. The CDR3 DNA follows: TGTGCCAGCAGTTACGACCCCCGCGGTGTAGCCCAGTACTTC. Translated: CASSYDPRGVAQYF.

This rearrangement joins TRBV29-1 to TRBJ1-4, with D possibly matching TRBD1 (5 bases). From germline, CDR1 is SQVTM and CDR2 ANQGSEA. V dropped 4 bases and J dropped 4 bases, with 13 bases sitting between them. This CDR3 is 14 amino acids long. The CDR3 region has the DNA TGCAGCGTTGTCGGTGGGCAGGGTAATGAAAAACTGTTTTTT. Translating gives CSVVGGQGNEKLFF.

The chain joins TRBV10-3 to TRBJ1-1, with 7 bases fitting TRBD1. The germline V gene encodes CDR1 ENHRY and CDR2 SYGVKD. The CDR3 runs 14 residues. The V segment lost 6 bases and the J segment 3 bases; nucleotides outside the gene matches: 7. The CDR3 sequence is CAISKTGTDTEAFF. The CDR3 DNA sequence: TGTGCCATCAGCAAGACAGGGACGGACACTGAAGCTTTCTTT.

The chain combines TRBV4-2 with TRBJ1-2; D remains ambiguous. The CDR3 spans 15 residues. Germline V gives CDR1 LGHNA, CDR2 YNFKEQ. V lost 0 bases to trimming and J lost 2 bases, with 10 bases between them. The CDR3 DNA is TGTGCCAGCAGCCAAGATCACCGTGCGAACTATGGCTACACCTTC. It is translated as CASSQDHRANYGYTF.

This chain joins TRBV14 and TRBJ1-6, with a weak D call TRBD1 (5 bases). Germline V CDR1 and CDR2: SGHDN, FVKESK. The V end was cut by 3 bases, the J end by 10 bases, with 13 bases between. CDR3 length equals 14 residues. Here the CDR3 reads CASSHRGLSSPLHF. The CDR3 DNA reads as TGTGCCAGCAGCCACCGGGGCCTCAGCTCACCCCTCCACTTT.

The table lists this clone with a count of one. CDR3 sequence: CASSSGRGVNNEQFF. CDR3 nucleotide sequence: TGCGCCAGCAGCTCCGGCAGGGGCGTCAACAATGAGCAGTTCTTC. The chain employs TRBV5-1 and TRBJ2-1; TRBD1 is a possible D gene (6 bases). This CDR3 has 15 amino acids. Deletions cut 3 bases from V and 5 bases from J, with 15 bases between. The germline V gene has CDR1 SGHRS and CDR2 YFSETQ.

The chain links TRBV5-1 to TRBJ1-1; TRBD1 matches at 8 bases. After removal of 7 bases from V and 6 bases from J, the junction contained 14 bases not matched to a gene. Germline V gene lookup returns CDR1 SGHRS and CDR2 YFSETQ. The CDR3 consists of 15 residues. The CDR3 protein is CASYTPGQAISEAFF. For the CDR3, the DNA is TGCGCCAGCTACACTCCGGGACAGGCCATCTCTGAAGCTTTCTTT.

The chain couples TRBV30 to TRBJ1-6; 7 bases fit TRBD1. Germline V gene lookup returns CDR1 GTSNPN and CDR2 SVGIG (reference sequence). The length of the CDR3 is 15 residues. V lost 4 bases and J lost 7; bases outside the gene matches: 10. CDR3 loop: CAWKAGGLMNSPLHF. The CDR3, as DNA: TGTGCCTGGAAAGCAGGGGGGTTGATGAATTCACCCCTCCACTTT.

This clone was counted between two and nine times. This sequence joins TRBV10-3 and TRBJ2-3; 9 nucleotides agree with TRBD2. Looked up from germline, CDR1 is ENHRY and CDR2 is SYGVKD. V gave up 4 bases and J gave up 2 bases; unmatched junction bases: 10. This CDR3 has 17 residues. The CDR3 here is CAISAHTGTSTTDTQYF. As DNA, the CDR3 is TGTGCCATCAGTGCACATACCGGGACTAGCACCACAGATACGCAGTATTTT.